Here is one T cell receptor (beta chain) with its context. This CDR3 is built from 15 residues. V was trimmed by 0 bases and J by 5 bases, leaving 11 bases between them. Looked up from germline, CDR1 is SGHDT and CDR2 is YYEEEE. In the original analysis: Amplification from reference gene primers served as the basis for estimated nucleated cell counts. Clones were read by immunoSEQ multiplex PCR, and TCRdb kept only the in-frame ones, dropping some. From that table come the V and J calls and clone size; the DNA was used to work out D and trimming. The sample has 100,000 to 150,000 clones; 70% to 80% are singletons. This sample was taken from a study of blood T cell repertoires in COVID-19. Study summary: Researchers got acute and convalescent COVID-19 samples from the United States, Italy and Spain. The analysed material was cDNA or gDNA that came from T cells, B-cell-depleted T cells, or PBMCs.

The sequencing sample was made of peripheral blood. The sequence was obtained from a man between 65 and 85 years old with acute or convalescent COVID-19. The V call is TRBV5-6, the J call TRBJ2-2, with D perhaps TRBD1 (5 bases). CDR3 region: CASSLDRGGTGELFF. Here the CDR3 DNA reads TGTGCCAGCAGCTTGGATAGGGGCGGAACCGGGGAGCTGTTTTTT.